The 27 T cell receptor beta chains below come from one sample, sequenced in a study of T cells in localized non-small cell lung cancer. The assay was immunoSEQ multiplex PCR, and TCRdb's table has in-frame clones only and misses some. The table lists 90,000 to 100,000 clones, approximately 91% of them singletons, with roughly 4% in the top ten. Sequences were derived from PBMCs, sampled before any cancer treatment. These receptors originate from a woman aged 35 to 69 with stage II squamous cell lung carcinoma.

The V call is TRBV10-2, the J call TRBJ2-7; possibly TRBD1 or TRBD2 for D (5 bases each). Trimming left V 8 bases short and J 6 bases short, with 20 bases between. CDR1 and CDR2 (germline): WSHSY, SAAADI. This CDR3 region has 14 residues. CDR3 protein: CASGTGTDYSEQYF. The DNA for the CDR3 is TGCGCCAGCGGGACGGGTACGGATTATAGCGAGCAGTACTTC.

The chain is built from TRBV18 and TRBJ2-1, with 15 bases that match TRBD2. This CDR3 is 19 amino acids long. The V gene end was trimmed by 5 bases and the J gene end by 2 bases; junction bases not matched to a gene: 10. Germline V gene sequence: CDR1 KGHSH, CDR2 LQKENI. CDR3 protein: CASSASRTSGRATYNEQFF. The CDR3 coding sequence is TGTGCCAGCTCAGCGTCCCGGACTAGCGGGAGGGCGACCTACAATGAGCAGTTCTTC.

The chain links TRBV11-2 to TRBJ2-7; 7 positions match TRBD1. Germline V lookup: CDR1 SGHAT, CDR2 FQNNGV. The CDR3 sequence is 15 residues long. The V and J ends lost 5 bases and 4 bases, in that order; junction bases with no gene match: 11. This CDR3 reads CASSPSTGTAYEQYF. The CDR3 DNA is TGTGCCAGCAGCCCATCCACCGGGACAGCTTACGAGCAGTACTTC.

The DNA for the CDR3 is TGTGCCAGCAACTTAAAGGGGACAGGGGTCCACGAGCAGTACTTC. This translates into CASNLKGTGVHEQYF. The V and J genes are TRBV6-5 and TRBJ2-7; TRBD1 matches 10 bases. The CDR3 has 15 residues. The V and J ends lost 7 bases and 5 bases, in that order; junction bases with no gene match: 11. The germline V gene encodes CDR1 MNHEY and CDR2 SVGAGI.

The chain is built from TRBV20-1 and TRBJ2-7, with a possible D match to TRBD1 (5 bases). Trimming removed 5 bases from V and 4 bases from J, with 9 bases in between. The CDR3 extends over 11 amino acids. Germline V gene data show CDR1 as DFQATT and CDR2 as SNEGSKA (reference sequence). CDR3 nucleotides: TGCAGTGCTGAGACAGATTACGAGCAGTACTTC. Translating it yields CSAETDYEQYF.

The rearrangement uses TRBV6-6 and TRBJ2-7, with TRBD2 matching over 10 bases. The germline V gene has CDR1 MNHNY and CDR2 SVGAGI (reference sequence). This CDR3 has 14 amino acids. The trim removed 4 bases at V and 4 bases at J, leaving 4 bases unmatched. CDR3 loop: CASSFLAGDYEQYF. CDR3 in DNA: TGTGCCAGCAGTTTTCTAGCGGGAGATTACGAGCAGTACTTC.

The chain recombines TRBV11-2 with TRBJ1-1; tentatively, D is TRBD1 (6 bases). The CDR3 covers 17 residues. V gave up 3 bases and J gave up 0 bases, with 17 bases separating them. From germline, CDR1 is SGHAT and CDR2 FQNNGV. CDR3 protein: CASSLMAGAALNTEAFF. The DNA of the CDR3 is TGTGCCAGCAGCTTGATGGCGGGGGCCGCGTTGAACACTGAAGCTTTCTTT. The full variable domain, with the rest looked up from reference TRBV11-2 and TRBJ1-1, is EAGVAQSPRYKIIEKRQSVAFWCNPISGHATLYWYQQILGQGPKLLIQFQNNGVVDDSQLPKDRFSAERLKGVDSTLKIQPAKLEDSAVYLCASSLMAGAALNTEAFFGQGTRLTVV.

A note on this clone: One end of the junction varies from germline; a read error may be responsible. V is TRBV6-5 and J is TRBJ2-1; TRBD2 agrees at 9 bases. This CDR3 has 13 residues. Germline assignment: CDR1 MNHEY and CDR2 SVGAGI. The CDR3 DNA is TGTGCCAGCAGTTACTCGAAAGGCGGGAGGGCGGTCTTC. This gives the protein CASSYSKGGRAVF.

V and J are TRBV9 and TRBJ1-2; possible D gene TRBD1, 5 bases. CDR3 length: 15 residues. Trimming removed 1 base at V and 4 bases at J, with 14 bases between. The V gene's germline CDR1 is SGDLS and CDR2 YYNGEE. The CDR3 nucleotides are TGTGCCAGCAGCGTATCCGGGGACTCGAGCTATGGCTACACCTTC. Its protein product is CASSVSGDSSYGYTF.

CDR3 region: CASSMTGPGGQPQHF. The CDR3 coding sequence is TGTGCCAGTAGTATGACAGGTCCGGGGGGCCAGCCCCAGCATTTT. The genes are TRBV19 and TRBJ1-5, with a weak D call TRBD1 (6 bases). Between the trimmed V and J ends, which lost 3 bases and 7 bases, there was a span of 16 bases. Germline CDR1 LNHDA, CDR2 SQIVND (reference sequence). The CDR3 spans 15 residues.

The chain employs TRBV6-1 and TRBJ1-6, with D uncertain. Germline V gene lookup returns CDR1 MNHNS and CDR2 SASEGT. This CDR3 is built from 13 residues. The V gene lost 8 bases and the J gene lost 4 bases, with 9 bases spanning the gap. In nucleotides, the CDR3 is TGTGCCAGCGGTAATCAGTATAATTCACCCCTCCACTTT. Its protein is CASGNQYNSPLHF.

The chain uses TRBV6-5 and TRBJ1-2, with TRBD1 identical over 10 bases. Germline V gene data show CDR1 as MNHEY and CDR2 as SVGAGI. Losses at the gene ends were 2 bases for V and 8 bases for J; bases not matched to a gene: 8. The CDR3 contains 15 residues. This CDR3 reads CASSYLPGQGIGYTF. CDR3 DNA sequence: TGTGCCAGCAGTTACCTACCGGGACAGGGGATCGGCTACACCTTC.

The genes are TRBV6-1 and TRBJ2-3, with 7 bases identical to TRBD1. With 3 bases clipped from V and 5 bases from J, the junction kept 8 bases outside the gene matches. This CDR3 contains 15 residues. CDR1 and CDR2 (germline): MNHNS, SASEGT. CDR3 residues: CASSEQGVSGDTQYF. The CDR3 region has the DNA TGTGCCAGCAGTGAGCAGGGGGTTTCGGGAGATACGCAGTATTTT.

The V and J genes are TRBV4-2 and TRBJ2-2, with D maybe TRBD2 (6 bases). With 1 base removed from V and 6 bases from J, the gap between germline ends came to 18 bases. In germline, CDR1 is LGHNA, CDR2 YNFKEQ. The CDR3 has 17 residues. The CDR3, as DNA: TGTGCCAGCAGCCAAGGAGGAGGGGCGATAACCCCCGGGGAGCTGTTTTTT. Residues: CASSQGGGAITPGELFF.

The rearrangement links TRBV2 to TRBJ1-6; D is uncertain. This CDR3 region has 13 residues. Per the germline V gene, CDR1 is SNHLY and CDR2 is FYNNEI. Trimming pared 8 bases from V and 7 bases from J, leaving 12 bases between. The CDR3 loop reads CASLGRGNSPLHF. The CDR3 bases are TGTGCCAGCTTAGGACGCGGAAATTCACCCCTCCACTTT.

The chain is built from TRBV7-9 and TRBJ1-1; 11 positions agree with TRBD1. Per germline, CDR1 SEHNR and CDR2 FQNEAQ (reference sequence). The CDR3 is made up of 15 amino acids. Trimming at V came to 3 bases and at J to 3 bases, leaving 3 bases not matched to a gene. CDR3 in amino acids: CASSLGTGGYTEAFF. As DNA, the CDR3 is TGTGCCAGCAGCTTGGGGACAGGGGGGTACACTGAAGCTTTCTTT.

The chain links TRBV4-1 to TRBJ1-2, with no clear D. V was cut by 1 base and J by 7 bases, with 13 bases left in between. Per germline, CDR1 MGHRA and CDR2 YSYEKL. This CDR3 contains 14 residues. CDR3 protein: CASSQVGASIGYTF. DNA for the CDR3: TGCGCCAGCAGCCAAGTCGGTGCCTCTATTGGCTACACCTTC.

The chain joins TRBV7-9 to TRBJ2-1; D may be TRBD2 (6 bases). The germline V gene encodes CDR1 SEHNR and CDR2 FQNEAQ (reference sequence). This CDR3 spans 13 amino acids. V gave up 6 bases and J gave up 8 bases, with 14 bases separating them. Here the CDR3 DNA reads TGTGCCAGCAGTCCGACTAGTGCGTATGAGCAGTTCTTC. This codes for CASSPTSAYEQFF.

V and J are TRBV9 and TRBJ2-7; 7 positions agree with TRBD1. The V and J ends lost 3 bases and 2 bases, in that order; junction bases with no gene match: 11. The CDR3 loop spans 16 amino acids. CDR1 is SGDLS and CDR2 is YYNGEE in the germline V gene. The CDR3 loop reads CASSASAGTVAYEQYF. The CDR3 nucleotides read TGTGCCAGCAGCGCTTCAGCCGGGACAGTGGCCTACGAGCAGTACTTC.

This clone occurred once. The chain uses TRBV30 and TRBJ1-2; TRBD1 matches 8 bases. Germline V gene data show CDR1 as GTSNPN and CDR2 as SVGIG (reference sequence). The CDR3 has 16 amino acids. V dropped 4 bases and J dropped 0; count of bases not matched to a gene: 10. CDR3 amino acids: CAWNGQGWGPNYGYTF. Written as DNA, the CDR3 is TGTGCCTGGAACGGACAGGGCTGGGGCCCTAACTATGGCTACACCTTC.

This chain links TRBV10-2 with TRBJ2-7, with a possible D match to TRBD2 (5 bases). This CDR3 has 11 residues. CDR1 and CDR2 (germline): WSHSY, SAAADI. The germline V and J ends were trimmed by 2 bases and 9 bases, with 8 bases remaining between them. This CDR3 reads CASSETEGQYF. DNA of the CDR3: TGCGCCAGCAGTGAGACCGAGGGGCAGTACTTC.

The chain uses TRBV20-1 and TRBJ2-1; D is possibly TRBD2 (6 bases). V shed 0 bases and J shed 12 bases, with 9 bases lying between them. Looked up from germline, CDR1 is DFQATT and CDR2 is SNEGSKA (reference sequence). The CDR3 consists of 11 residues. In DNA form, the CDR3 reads TGCAGTGCTAGAGATCCAGCGGGGCAGTTCTTC. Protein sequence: CSARDPAGQFF.

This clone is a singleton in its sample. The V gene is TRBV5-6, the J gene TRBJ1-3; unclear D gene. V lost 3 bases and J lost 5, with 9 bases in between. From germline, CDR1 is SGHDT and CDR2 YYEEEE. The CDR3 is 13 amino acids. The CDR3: CASSSITRNTIYF. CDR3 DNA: TGTGCCAGCAGCTCGATAACCAGAAACACCATATATTTT.

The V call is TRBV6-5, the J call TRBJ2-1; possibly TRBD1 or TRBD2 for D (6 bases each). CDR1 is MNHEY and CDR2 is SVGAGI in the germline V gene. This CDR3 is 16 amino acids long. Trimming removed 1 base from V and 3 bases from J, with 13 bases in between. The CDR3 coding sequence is TGTGCCAGCAGTTACTTGGGGGGCTCTGTCTACAATGAGCAGTTCTTC. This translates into CASSYLGGSVYNEQFF.

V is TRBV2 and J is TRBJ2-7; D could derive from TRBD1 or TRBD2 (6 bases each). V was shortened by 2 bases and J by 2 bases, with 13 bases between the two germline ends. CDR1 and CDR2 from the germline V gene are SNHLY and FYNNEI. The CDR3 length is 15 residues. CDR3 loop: CASSERGRSPYEQYF. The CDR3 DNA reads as TGTGCCAGCAGTGAACGGGGGCGTTCTCCCTACGAGCAGTACTTC.

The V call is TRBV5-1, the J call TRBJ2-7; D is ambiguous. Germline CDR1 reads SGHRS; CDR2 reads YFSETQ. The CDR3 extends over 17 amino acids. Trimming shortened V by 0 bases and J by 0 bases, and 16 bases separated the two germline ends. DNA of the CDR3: TGCGCCAGCAGCTTGGGATGGGGTGACCAACGCTCCTACGAGCAGTACTTC. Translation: CASSLGWGDQRSYEQYF.

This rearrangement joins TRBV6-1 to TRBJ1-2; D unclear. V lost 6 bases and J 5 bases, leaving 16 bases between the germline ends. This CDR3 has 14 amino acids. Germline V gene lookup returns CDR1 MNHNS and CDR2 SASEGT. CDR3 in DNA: TGTGCCAGCAGACCCGACCCTGCCTCTTATGGCTACACCTTC. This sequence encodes CASRPDPASYGYTF.